A single sample is the source of the 21 T cell receptor beta chains below, sequenced in a study of blood T cell repertoires in COVID-19. Clones were read by immunoSEQ multiplex PCR, and TCRdb kept only the in-frame ones, dropping some. The data show 40,000 to 55,000 clones, roughly nine tenths seen once. What was sequenced was peripheral blood. The receptors were sampled from a woman of 80 years or more with acute or convalescent COVID-19.

The rearrangement joins TRBV10-1 to TRBJ2-2; D is ambiguous. The CDR3 totals 14 residues. Germline assignment: CDR1 WNHNN and CDR2 SYGVQD (reference sequence). The V end was cut by 0 bases, the J end by 5 bases, with 7 bases between. CDR3 residues: CASSESSMTGELFF. The CDR3 region has the DNA TGCGCCAGCAGTGAGTCGAGTATGACCGGGGAGCTGTTTTTT.

This rearrangement joins TRBV29-1 to TRBJ1-3; D is unclear. This CDR3 spans 14 amino acids. The V and J ends lost 6 bases and 3 bases respectively, with 15 bases between them. CDR1 is SQVTM, CDR2 ANQGSEA, per germline. The CDR3: CSVASGNVGNTIYF. The CDR3 bases are TGCAGCGTCGCTTCCGGGAATGTTGGAAACACCATATATTTT.

The chain is built from TRBV5-4 and TRBJ2-5; TRBD2 might be the D (6 bases). V lost 2 bases and J lost 7, with 9 bases in between. Germline-derived CDR1 and CDR2 are SGHNT and YYREEE (reference sequence). The CDR3 has 12 residues. The CDR3 protein is CASSFVEGTQYF. CDR3 bases: TGTGCCAGCAGCTTCGTGGAGGGGACCCAGTACTTC.

The sample holds one count of this clone. The genes are TRBV27 and TRBJ1-5; 9 bases match TRBD1. CDR1 and CDR2 (germline): MNHEY, SMNVEV (reference sequence). The CDR3 loop spans 16 amino acids. The V segment lost 6 bases and the J segment 7 bases; nucleotides outside the gene matches: 13. This CDR3 is CASSPGWDREDQPQHF. CDR3 coding DNA: TGTGCCAGCAGCCCCGGCTGGGACAGGGAGGACCAGCCCCAGCATTTT.

This chain joins TRBV6-1 and TRBJ1-5; D is possibly TRBD1 (6 bases). V lost 4 bases to trimming and J lost 3 bases, with 13 bases between them. Germline V gene sequence: CDR1 MNHNS, CDR2 SASEGT. There are 15 residues in the CDR3. The CDR3 sequence is CASSGVDRTNQPQHF. CDR3 DNA: TGTGCCAGCAGTGGGGTGGACAGAACCAATCAGCCCCAGCATTTT.

This clone was counted once. The chain employs TRBV5-1 and TRBJ2-5; the match to TRBD2 covers 10 bases. This CDR3 has 15 amino acids. J gave up 5 bases and V 4 bases, and 8 bases lay outside the gene matches. Per the germline V gene, CDR1 is SGHRS and CDR2 is YFSETQ. CDR3 in amino acids: CASSKISGGRETQYF. The DNA for the CDR3 is TGCGCCAGCAGCAAGATTAGCGGGGGGCGGGAGACCCAGTACTTC.

This clone was counted at least ten times. This sequence joins TRBV7-9 and TRBJ1-2; D is undetermined. The CDR3 is 13 residues long. V dropped 1 base and J dropped 6 bases, with 9 bases sitting between them. Germline CDR1 reads SEHNR; CDR2 reads FQNEAQ (reference sequence). CDR3 in amino acids: CASSLERHDGYTF. The CDR3 coding sequence is TGTGCCAGCAGCTTAGAGCGGCACGATGGCTACACCTTC.

Turning to this clone: The junction departs from germline at one end; a sequencing error may be responsible. The chain couples TRBV7-7 to TRBJ2-1; 7 nucleotides match TRBD2. Germline lookup yields CDR1 SSHAT and CDR2 FNYEAQ (reference sequence). CDR3 length equals 13 residues. The CDR3 loop reads CASSLAVGGETFF. CDR3 sequence (DNA): TGTGCTAGCAGCTTAGCTGTGGGGGGGGAAACGTTCTTC.

This chain connects TRBV19 to TRBJ2-3, with TRBD2 matching 7 bases. CDR1 LNHDA and CDR2 SQIVND come from the germline V gene (reference sequence). The CDR3 covers 17 residues. Losses at the gene ends were 5 bases for V and 2 bases for J; bases not matched to a gene: 13. The CDR3 here is CASSSPPWGGNTDTQYF. The CDR3 region has the DNA TGTGCCAGTAGTTCTCCCCCTTGGGGGGGGAACACAGATACGCAGTATTTT.

The V gene is TRBV3-1 (or the pseudogene TRBV3-2), the J gene TRBJ2-5; TRBD1 matches at 9 bases. The CDR3 has 14 amino acids. J lost 4 bases, V lost 3 bases, and 3 bases had no gene match. CDR1 and CDR2 (germline): LGHDT, YNNKEL (reference sequence). CDR3 residues: CASSQWGQGETQYF. The CDR3, as DNA: TGTGCCAGCAGCCAGTGGGGACAGGGAGAGACCCAGTACTTC.

The V and J genes are TRBV18 and TRBJ1-2; 7 bases align to TRBD1. V lost 4 bases to trimming and J lost 4 bases; unmatched junction nucleotides: 9. The CDR3 covers 15 residues. Germline values: CDR1 KGHSH, CDR2 LQKENI. As DNA, the CDR3 is TGTGCCAGCTCACTTCAAACAGGGGAGAGCTATGGCTACACCTTC. This codes for CASSLQTGESYGYTF.

The rearrangement uses TRBV2 and TRBJ1-6; 7 bases match TRBD1. Germline values: CDR1 SNHLY, CDR2 FYNNEI. The CDR3 length is 15 residues. J was trimmed by 3 bases and V by 4 bases; bases with no gene match: 3. CDR3 in amino acids: CASSGQGGYNSPLHF. In DNA form, the CDR3 reads TGTGCCAGCAGTGGGCAGGGGGGCTATAATTCACCCCTCCACTTT.

The rearrangement joins TRBV29-1 to TRBJ2-5, with D maybe TRBD1 (5 bases). There are 13 residues in the CDR3. The ends were cut back, 6 bases at V and 2 bases at J, with 13 bases in the middle. Looked up from germline, CDR1 is SQVTM and CDR2 is ANQGSEA. CDR3 bases: TGCAGCGTGGTTGTTACAGGTCAAGAGACCCAGTACTTC. It encodes CSVVVTGQETQYF.

This clone was seen once. The DNA of the CDR3 is TGTGCCAGCAGCAACTTGACAGACTCCTACGAGCAGTACTTC. Its translation: CASSNLTDSYEQYF. J is TRBJ2-7 and V is TRBV21-1; the listed D gene, TRBD1, was not tested against the DNA. TRBV21-1 is a documented pseudogene. The CDR3 runs to 14 residues.

The chain recombines TRBV9 with TRBJ1-4; 7 bases match TRBD1. CDR1 SGDLS and CDR2 YYNGEE come from the germline V gene. The CDR3 length is 14 residues. Germline trimming cut 3 bases from V and 4 bases from J; bases unmatched to any gene: 3. The CDR3 is CASSEGQSNEKLFF. Written as DNA, the CDR3 is TGTGCCAGCAGCGAGGGACAGAGTAATGAAAAACTGTTTTTT. Complete variable domain (other parts from reference TRBV9 and TRBJ1-4): DSGVTQTPKHLITATGQRVTLRCSPRSGDLSVYWYQQSLDQGLQFLIQYYNGEERAKGNILERFSAQQFPDLHSELNLSSLELGDSALYFCASSEGQSNEKLFFGSGTQLSVL.

This clone was detected a few times. The chain links TRBV11-2 to TRBJ2-2, with 13 nucleotides matching TRBD2. The junction had 7 bases not matched to a gene; V was cut back by 5 bases and J by 7 bases. There are 16 residues in the CDR3. Germline assignment: CDR1 SGHAT and CDR2 FQNNGV. CDR3 protein: CASSPLAGGPIGELFF. The CDR3 DNA follows: TGTGCCAGCAGCCCACTAGCGGGGGGGCCGATCGGGGAGCTGTTTTTT.

The rearrangement uses TRBV5-1 and TRBJ2-7, with 7 positions matching TRBD1. Germline trimming cut 8 bases from V and 1 base from J; bases unmatched to any gene: 6. This CDR3 spans 13 amino acids. Germline CDR1 SGHRS, CDR2 YFSETQ. CDR3: CASGRTGSYEQYF. CDR3 in DNA: TGCGCCAGTGGCAGGACAGGTTCCTACGAGCAGTACTTC.

The chain carries TRBV7-9 and TRBJ1-3; perhaps TRBD1 as D (5 bases). Between the trimmed V and J ends, which lost 10 bases and 4 bases, there was a span of 17 bases. Looked up from germline, CDR1 is SEHNR and CDR2 is FQNEAQ (reference sequence). This CDR3 region has 14 residues. CDR3 sequence (DNA): TGTGCCACATCACGGGACTTCAAGGGAAACACCATATATTTT. This encodes CATSRDFKGNTIYF. Full variable domain (rest looked up from reference TRBV7-9 and TRBJ1-3): DTGVSQNPRHKITKRGQNVTFRCDPISEHNRLYWYRQTLGQGPEFLTYFQNEAQLEKSRLLSDRFSAERPKGSFSTLEIQRTEQGDSAMYLCATSRDFKGNTIYFGEGSWLTVV.

V is TRBV5-1 and J is TRBJ2-3; TRBD1 aligns across 10 bases. The CDR3 loop spans 17 amino acids. Germline V lookup: CDR1 SGHRS, CDR2 YFSETQ. V lost 0 bases to trimming and J lost 1 base; unmatched junction nucleotides: 5. The CDR3 here is CASSLATGGEGTDTQYF. The CDR3 bases are TGCGCCAGCAGCTTGGCGACAGGGGGCGAGGGCACAGATACGCAGTATTTT.

The chain has TRBV7-2 and TRBJ1-2, with D possibly TRBD1 on 6 matching bases. Per the germline V gene, CDR1 is SGHTA and CDR2 is FQGNSA. The CDR3 is 13 amino acids. With 4 bases removed from V and 9 bases from J, the gap between germline ends came to 15 bases. CDR3 residues: CASSSETGASYTF. The CDR3 region has the DNA TGTGCCAGCAGCTCCGAGACAGGAGCTAGCTACACCTTC.

The V gene is TRBV15, the J gene TRBJ2-3; maybe TRBD2 (6 bases). CDR1 and CDR2 from the germline V gene are LNHNV and YYDKDF (reference sequence). Deletions cut 0 bases from V and 1 base from J, with 11 bases between. The CDR3 sequence is 16 residues long. The CDR3 sequence is CATSRDPASGTDTQYF. The CDR3 coding sequence is TGTGCCACCAGCAGAGATCCCGCTAGCGGCACAGATACGCAGTATTTT.